This passage covers 5 T cell receptor beta chains from one sample sequenced in a study of cytomegalovirus exposure and HLA in healthy donors (dated by TCRdb to 2017 to 2019). The receptor library was made with the immunoSEQ multiplex PCR assay. For the multiplex PCR, a mixture combining 60 forward primers for TCR Vbeta segments and 13 reverse primers for TCR Jbeta segments was used. What TCRdb holds here is the immuneACCESS table cut down to in-frame rearrangements. Part of the clones is not present; checked against another copy, under half of the missing clones reflect an unresolved V gene, and the others are unexplained. Within this sample are about 98,000 clones, with 63% of them counted one time only. The ten largest account for 4.8% of the sample. Sequenced: PBMCs. The receptor set was obtained from a human donor in good health.

The chain employs TRBV4-1 and TRBJ1-1, with TRBD1 as a possible D gene (5 bases). V was cut by 3 bases and J by 1 base, with 9 bases left in between. The CDR3 covers 14 residues. Germline V gene data show CDR1 as MGHRA and CDR2 as YSYEKL. CDR3 loop: CASSQTDRNTEAFF. CDR3 DNA: TGCGCCAGCAGCCAGACAGACAGGAACACTGAAGCTTTCTTT.

This chain joins TRBV30 and TRBJ1-3; 7 bases match TRBD1. The V gene's germline CDR1 is GTSNPN and CDR2 SVGIG (reference sequence). With V trimmed by 2 bases and J by 2 bases, 6 bases remained unmatched. This CDR3 is built from 15 residues. The CDR3 is CAWSNRGAPGNTIYF. DNA for the CDR3: TGTGCCTGGAGTAACAGGGGAGCACCTGGAAACACCATATATTTT.

The chain employs TRBV7-2 and TRBJ2-7; TRBD2 is a possible D gene (5 bases). This CDR3 region has 15 residues. Trimming took off 3 bases at V and 0 bases at J, with 12 bases between the two ends. Looked up from germline, CDR1 is SGHTA and CDR2 is FQGNSA. CDR3 residues: CASSFGGTSSYEQYF. The DNA for the CDR3 is TGTGCCAGCAGCTTTGGAGGCACGAGCTCCTACGAGCAGTACTTC.

The chain carries TRBV5-1 and TRBJ1-4; tentatively, D is TRBD1 (6 bases). The CDR3 has 15 amino acids. The V gene lost 5 bases and the J gene lost 5 bases, with 16 bases spanning the gap. In germline, CDR1 is SGHRS, CDR2 YFSETQ. CDR3 residues: CASSPTGLRNEKLFF. The CDR3 DNA sequence: TGCGCCAGCAGTCCTACAGGGCTTAGAAATGAAAAACTGTTTTTT.

This chain links TRBV5-1 with TRBJ2-1; D call uncertain. V was pared by 0 bases and J by 2 bases, with 6 bases between. This CDR3 spans 14 amino acids. Germline CDR1 SGHRS, CDR2 YFSETQ. CDR3 sequence reads: CASSLGGPYNEQFF. The CDR3 bases are TGCGCCAGCAGCTTGGGAGGTCCCTACAATGAGCAGTTCTTC.